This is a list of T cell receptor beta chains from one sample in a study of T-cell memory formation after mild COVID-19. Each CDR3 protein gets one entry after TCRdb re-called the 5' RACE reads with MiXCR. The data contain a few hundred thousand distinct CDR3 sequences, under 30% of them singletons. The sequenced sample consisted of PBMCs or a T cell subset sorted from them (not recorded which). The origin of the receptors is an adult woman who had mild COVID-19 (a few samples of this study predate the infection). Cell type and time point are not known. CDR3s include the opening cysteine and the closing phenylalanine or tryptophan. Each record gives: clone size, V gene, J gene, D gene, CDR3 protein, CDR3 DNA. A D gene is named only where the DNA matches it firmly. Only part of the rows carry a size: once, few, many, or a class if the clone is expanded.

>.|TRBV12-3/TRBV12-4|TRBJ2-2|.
CASSFSTGYTGELFF
TGTGCCAGCAGTTTTTCAACAGGGTACACCGGGGAGCTGTTTTTT
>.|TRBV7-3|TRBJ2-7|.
CASSAHRDYSYEQYF
TGTGCCAGCAGCGCCCACAGGGACTACTCCTACGAGCAGTACTTC
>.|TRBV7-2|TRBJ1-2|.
CASSMGMTNGYTF
TGTGCCAGCAGCATGGGGATGACAAATGGCTACACCTTC
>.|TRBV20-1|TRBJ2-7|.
CSAIGRRSYEQYF
TGCAGTGCTATAGGTCGCCGCTCCTACGAGCAGTACTTC
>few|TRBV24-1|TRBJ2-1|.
CATSDLYGYEQFF
TGTGCCACCAGTGATCTTTACGGCTATGAGCAGTTCTTC
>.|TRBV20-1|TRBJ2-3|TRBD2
CSAGLAGPTDTQYF
TGCAGTGCTGGACTAGCGGGCCCCACAGATACGCAGTATTTT
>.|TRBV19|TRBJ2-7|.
CASSIQGRDNEQYF
TGTGCCAGTAGTATCCAGGGCAGGGACAACGAGCAGTACTTC
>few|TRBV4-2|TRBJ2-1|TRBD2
CASSLAGTSGSVYYNEQFF
TGTGCCAGCAGCCTAGCTGGGACTAGCGGGAGTGTGTACTACAATGAGCAGTTCTTC
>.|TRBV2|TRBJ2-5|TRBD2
CASNLGLAPQETQYF
TGTGCCAGCAACCTCGGACTAGCGCCTCAAGAGACCCAGTACTTC
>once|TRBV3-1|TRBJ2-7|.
CASSQVRSIHEQYF
TGTGCCAGCAGCCAAGTTCGTAGCATCCACGAGCAGTACTTC
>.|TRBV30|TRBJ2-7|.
CAWSVPARQYF
TGTGCCTGGAGTGTACCAGCCAGGCAGTACTTC
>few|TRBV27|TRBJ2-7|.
CASSSVASGSYEQYF
TGTGCCAGCAGTTCGGTCGCCAGTGGGTCATACGAGCAGTACTTC
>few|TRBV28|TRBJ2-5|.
CASSRTIQETQYF
TGTGCCAGCAGTAGGACAATCCAAGAGACCCAGTACTTC
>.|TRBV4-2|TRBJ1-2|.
CASSQRGSWGSPNANYGYTF
TGTGCCAGCAGCCAGAGGGGGAGCTGGGGCAGCCCGAATGCTAACTATGGCTACACCTTC
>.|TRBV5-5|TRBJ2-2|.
CASSLWQGVDGELFF
TGTGCCAGCAGCTTGTGGCAAGGGGTGGACGGGGAGCTGTTTTTT
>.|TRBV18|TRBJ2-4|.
CASSQSVGSIIQYF
TGTGCCAGCTCACAGTCAGTAGGATCAATCATTCAGTACTTC
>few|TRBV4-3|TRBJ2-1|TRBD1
CASSQIDRVWEQFF
TGCGCCAGCAGCCAGATAGACAGGGTTTGGGAGCAGTTCTTC
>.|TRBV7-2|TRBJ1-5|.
CASSLGLREGTDQPQHF
TGTGCCAGCAGCCTTGGGTTGAGGGAGGGCACAGATCAGCCCCAGCATTTT
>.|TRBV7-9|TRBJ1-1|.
CASSLKGGPNTEAFF
TGTGCCAGCAGCTTAAAAGGTGGACCGAACACTGAAGCTTTCTTT
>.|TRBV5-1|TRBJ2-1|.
CASSLGDCVDEQFF
TGCGCCAGCAGCTTGGGGGACTGTGTAGATGAGCAGTTCTTC
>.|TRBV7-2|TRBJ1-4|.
CASSYKKPGEKLFF
TGTGCCAGCAGCTATAAGAAGCCGGGTGAAAAACTGTTTTTT
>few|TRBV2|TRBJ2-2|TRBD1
CASSRPRDRADTGELFF
TGTGCCAGCAGTCGACCCCGGGACAGGGCTGACACCGGGGAGCTGTTTTTT
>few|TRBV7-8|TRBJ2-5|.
CASSLDPPASGLQETQYF
TGTGCCAGCAGCTTAGACCCCCCGGCCAGCGGGCTCCAAGAGACCCAGTACTTC
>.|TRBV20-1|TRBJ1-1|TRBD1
CSRRGTGPEAFF
TGCAGCCGAAGGGGGACAGGGCCCGAAGCTTTCTTT
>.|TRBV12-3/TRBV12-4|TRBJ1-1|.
CASSPTPGTLRWSAFF
TGTGCCAGCAGCCCCACCCCCGGGACCCTTAGGTGGTCAGCTTTCTTT
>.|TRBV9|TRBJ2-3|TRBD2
CASSKRTSGVSTDTQYF
TGTGCCAGCAGCAAGAGGACTAGCGGGGTTAGCACAGATACGCAGTATTTT
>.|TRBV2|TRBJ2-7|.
CASSGLGLTYEQYF
TGTGCCAGCAGTGGTTTAGGGTTAACCTACGAGCAGTACTTC
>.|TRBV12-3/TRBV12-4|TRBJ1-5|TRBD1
CASSFVGQGVLYSNQPQHF
TGTGCCAGCAGTTTTGTAGGACAGGGAGTTCTTTATAGCAATCAGCCCCAGCATTTT
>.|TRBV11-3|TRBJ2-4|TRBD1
CASSLEDRAKNIQYF
TGTGCCAGCAGCTTAGAGGACAGGGCGAAAAACATTCAGTACTTC
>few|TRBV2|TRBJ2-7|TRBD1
CASSGRDRGYEQYF
TGTGCCAGCAGTGGCCGGGACAGGGGTTACGAGCAGTACTTC
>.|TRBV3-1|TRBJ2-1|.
CASSQKEYNEQFF
TGTGCCAGCAGCCAAAAGGAATACAATGAGCAGTTCTTC
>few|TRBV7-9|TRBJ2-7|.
CASSLVPAAYEQYF
TGTGCCAGCAGCTTAGTCCCAGCCGCCTACGAGCAGTACTTC
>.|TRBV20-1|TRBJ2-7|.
CSASRGSSYEQYF
TGCAGTGCTAGCCGGGGCAGCTCCTACGAGCAGTACTTC
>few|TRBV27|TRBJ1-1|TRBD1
CASRGTGASEAFF
TGTGCCAGCAGGGGGACAGGGGCTTCTGAAGCTTTCTTT
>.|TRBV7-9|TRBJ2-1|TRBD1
CASSSRDRGHDEQFF
TGTGCCAGCAGCTCCCGGGACAGGGGGCACGATGAGCAGTTCTTC
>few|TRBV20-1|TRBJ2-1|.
CSARDTGRILYNEQFF
TGCAGTGCTAGAGATACGGGGCGGATTCTCTACAATGAGCAGTTCTTC
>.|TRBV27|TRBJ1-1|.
CASSPSGVRTEAFF
TGTGCCAGCAGCCCCTCAGGGGTCCGCACTGAAGCTTTCTTT
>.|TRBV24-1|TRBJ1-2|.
CATSEREYYTF
TGTGCCACCAGTGAGCGGGAGTACTACACCTTC
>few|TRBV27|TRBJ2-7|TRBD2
CASGGLADAYEQYF
TGTGCCAGCGGAGGACTAGCCGACGCCTACGAGCAGTACTTC
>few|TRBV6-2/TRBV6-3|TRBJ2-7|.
CASSYSGTPYEQYF
TGTGCCAGCAGTTATTCCGGGACTCCCTACGAGCAGTACTTC
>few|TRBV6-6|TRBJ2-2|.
CASSYGTPNTGELFF
TGTGCCAGCAGTTACGGGACACCGAACACCGGGGAGCTGTTTTTT
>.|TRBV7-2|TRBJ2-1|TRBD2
CASNSGGVPYNEQFF
TGTGCCAGCAATAGTGGGGGGGTCCCCTACAATGAGCAGTTCTTC
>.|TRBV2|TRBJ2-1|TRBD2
CASRLANYNEQFF
TGTGCCAGCCGACTAGCCAACTACAATGAGCAGTTCTTC
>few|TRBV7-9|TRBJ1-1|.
CASSLARTAMNTEAFF
TGTGCCAGCAGCTTAGCGCGAACAGCCATGAACACTGAAGCTTTCTTT
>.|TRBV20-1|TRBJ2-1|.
CSARGPSGQQFF
TGCAGTGCTAGGGGGCCGAGTGGGCAGCAGTTCTTC
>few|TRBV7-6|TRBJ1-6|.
CASSLAGKGYNSPLHF
TGTGCCAGCAGCTTAGCGGGAAAGGGCTATAATTCACCCCTCCACTTT
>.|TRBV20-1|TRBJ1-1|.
CSASRGAANTEAFF
TGCAGTGCTAGTCGAGGGGCCGCGAACACTGAAGCTTTCTTT
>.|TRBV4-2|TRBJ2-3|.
CASSPQEWGSTDTQYF
TGTGCCAGCAGCCCACAGGAGTGGGGGTCCACAGATACGCAGTATTTT
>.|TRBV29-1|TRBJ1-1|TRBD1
CSVAQTGGTEAFF
TGCAGCGTTGCCCAAACAGGGGGTACTGAAGCTTTCTTT
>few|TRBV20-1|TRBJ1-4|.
CSAPWVGKLFF
TGCAGTGCTCCATGGGTGGGAAAACTGTTTTTT
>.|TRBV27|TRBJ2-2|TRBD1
CASSQTGLPGELFF
TGTGCCAGCAGTCAGACAGGGTTGCCCGGGGAGCTGTTTTTT
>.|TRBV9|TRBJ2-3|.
CASSPSPAGGGNTQYF
TGTGCCAGCAGCCCCTCGCCCGCAGGGGGGGGGAATACGCAGTATTTT
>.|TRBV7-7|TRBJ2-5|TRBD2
CASSPSGYQETQYF
TGTGCTAGCAGCCCTAGCGGCTACCAAGAGACCCAGTACTTC
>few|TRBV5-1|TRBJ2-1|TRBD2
CASSLETSGSYNEQFF
TGCGCCAGCAGCCTCGAGACTAGCGGCTCCTACAATGAGCAGTTCTTC
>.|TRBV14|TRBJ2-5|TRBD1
CASSQHRGSETQYF
TGTGCCAGCAGCCAACACAGGGGGTCAGAGACCCAGTACTTC
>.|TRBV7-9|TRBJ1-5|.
CASSYGGQPQHF
TGTGCCAGCAGCTACGGAGGTCAGCCCCAGCATTTT
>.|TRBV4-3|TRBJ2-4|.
CASSQELAKNIQYF
TGCGCCAGCAGCCAAGAATTGGCCAAAAACATTCAGTACTTC
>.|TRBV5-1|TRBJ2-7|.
CASSLREGNYEQYF
TGCGCCAGCAGCTTGAGAGAGGGGAACTACGAGCAGTACTTC
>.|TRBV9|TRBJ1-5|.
CASSGYSSNQPQHF
TGTGCCAGCAGCGGATACAGCAGCAATCAGCCCCAGCATTTT
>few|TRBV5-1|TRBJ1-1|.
CASYLGELNTEAFF
TGCGCCAGTTATTTGGGCGAATTGAACACTGAAGCTTTCTTT